This TCR beta chain was sequenced during a study of response to subunit inactivated influenza vaccine. Notes on the study in general: The authors suggested that every seasonal influenza vaccination recruits few new T cells.

About this clonotype itself: Antigen unknown.

Each CDR3 protein gets one entry after TCRdb re-called the RT-PCR reads with MiXCR. The data contain around 580,000 distinct CDR3 sequences, less than 15% of them seen just once; the ten biggest clones take up 11%. The length of the CDR3 is 20 residues. Germline CDR1 SGHTS, CDR2 YDEGEE. The V and J ends lost 0 bases and 0 bases, in that order; junction bases with no gene match: 13. This receptor was identified in a man aged 50 to 59 who received an inactivated influenza vaccine. The source material was PBMCs from blood, sampled approximately 13 days after vaccination. The chain uses TRBV5-8 and TRBJ2-2, with 8 bases matching TRBD1. The CDR3 here is CASSLAPGQAPYANTGELFF. Written as DNA, the CDR3 is TGTGCCAGCAGCTTGGCCCCGGGACAGGCACCCTACGCGAACACCGGGGAGCTGTTTTTT.